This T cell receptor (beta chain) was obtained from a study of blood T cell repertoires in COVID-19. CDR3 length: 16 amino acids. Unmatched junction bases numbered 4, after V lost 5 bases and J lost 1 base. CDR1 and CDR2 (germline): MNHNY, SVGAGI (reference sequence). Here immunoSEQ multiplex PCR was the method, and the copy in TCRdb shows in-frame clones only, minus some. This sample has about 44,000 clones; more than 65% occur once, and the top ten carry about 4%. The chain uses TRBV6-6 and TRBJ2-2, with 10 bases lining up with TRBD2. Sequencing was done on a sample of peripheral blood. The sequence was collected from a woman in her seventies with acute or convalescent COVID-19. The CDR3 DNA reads TGTGCCAGCAGTCGACCTAGCGGGAGGAACACCGGGGAGCTGTTTTTT. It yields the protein CASSRPSGRNTGELFF.